The 7 T cell receptor beta chains in this list originate from one sample, sequenced in a study of human T cells and chemical hapten exposure. Time point meaning: patch test 1, 2 weeks after DPC sensitization. Indicated treatment: therapeutic diphenylcyclopropenone sensitization with weekly scalp DPC. TCRdb reprocessed the RACE reads via MiXCR and lists one record per CDR3 protein. The table shows around 300,000 distinct CDR3 sequences, with around 7% occurring only once. The sequencing used whole blood, collected in connection with sensitization to the hapten diphenylcyclopropenone (DPC). The receptors shown here come from a woman under 30 with alopecia areata. Some clones in this sample may be carry-over from other donors' samples.

The rearrangement links TRBV27 to TRBJ2-2, with 7 bases identical to TRBD1. V trimming: 2 bases; J trimming: 4 bases; junction bases outside the gene matches: 7. CDR3 length equals 16 residues. From germline, CDR1 is MNHEY and CDR2 SMNVEV (reference sequence). The CDR3 reads CASSLGGQPITGELFF. CDR3 DNA: TGTGCCAGCAGTTTAGGGGGACAGCCCATCACCGGGGAGCTGTTTTTT.

This clonotype was picked up many times. The gene calls are TRBV20-1 and TRBJ2-3; 11 bases align to TRBD2. The CDR3 covers 17 residues. The germline V gene has CDR1 DFQATT and CDR2 SNEGSKA (reference sequence). The J segment lost 0 bases and the V segment lost 1 base, leaving 6 bases of the junction unmatched. CDR3 DNA sequence: TGCAGTGCTAGAGCCGGGACTAGCGGACCTAGCACAGATACGCAGTATTTT. Translation: CSARAGTSGPSTDTQYF.

In its sample, this clonotype was seen a few times. The gene calls are TRBV20-1 and TRBJ2-3; 9 bases are a match to TRBD2. V dropped 8 bases and J dropped 1; count of bases not matched to a gene: 10. Germline V gives CDR1 DFQATT, CDR2 SNEGSKA (reference sequence). The CDR3 extends over 15 amino acids. CDR3 loop: CSPKIQRGGTDTQYF. CDR3 nucleotides: TGCAGTCCTAAGATCCAGCGGGGGGGCACAGATACGCAGTATTTT.

A few counts support this clonotype. The chain's CDR3 is CASSQGLAGPNEQFF. The CDR3 DNA is TGCGCCAGCAGCCAGGGCCTAGCGGGGCCCAATGAGCAGTTCTTC. V is TRBV4-3 and J is TRBJ2-1; 9 nucleotides agree with TRBD2. V gave up 3 bases and J gave up 6 bases; unmatched junction bases: 6. CDR3 length equals 15 residues. In germline, CDR1 is LGHNA, CDR2 YSLEER.

The V and J genes are TRBV11-2 and TRBJ1-2, with a possible D match to TRBD1 (5 bases). Trimming cost V 2 bases and J 4 bases, with 17 bases left between them. Germline assignment: CDR1 SGHAT and CDR2 FQNNGV. CDR3 size: 16 residues. The CDR3 DNA follows: TGTGCCAGCAGCTTACGTTTGGTGCGAGACAGCTATGGCTACACCTTC. As protein: CASSLRLVRDSYGYTF.

This clonotype was found many times. The chain carries TRBV12-3 or TRBV12-4 and TRBJ1-1; a weak D match, TRBD1 (6 bases). V lost 1 base to trimming and J lost 11 bases, with 11 bases between them. The CDR3 contains 12 residues. CDR3 DNA sequence: TGTGCCAGCAGTTTAGGAGGACAGACCGCTTTCTTT. This codes for CASSLGGQTAFF.

In this sample, this clonotype turned up a few times. This chain connects TRBV28 to TRBJ1-4, with a possible D match to TRBD1 (5 bases). The germline V and J ends were trimmed by 6 bases and 5 bases, with 10 bases remaining between them. The germline CDR1 and CDR2 sequences are MDHEN and SYDVKM. This CDR3 spans 13 amino acids. The chain's CDR3 is CASRAGPNEKLFF. In nucleotides, the CDR3 is TGTGCCAGCAGGGCAGGGCCCAATGAAAAACTGTTTTTT.